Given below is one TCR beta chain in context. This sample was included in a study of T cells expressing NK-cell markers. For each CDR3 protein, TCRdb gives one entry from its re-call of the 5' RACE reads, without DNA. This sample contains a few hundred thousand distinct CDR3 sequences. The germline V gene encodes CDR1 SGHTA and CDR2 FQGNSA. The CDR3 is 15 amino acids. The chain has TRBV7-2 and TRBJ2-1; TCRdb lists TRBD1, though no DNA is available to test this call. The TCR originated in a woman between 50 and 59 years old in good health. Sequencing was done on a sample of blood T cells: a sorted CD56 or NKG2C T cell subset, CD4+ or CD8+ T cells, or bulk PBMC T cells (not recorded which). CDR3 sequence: CASSFAGDLLKGQFF.